Following are 26 T cell receptor beta chains from one sample sequenced in a study of beta chain features in type 1 diabetes. The isolated RNA, all of it, was reverse transcribed, so expressed TCRB transcripts were what got sequenced. The data were produced by immunoSEQ multiplex PCR, yet TCRdb's version contains in-frame clones alone and is incomplete. This table holds 900,000 or so clones, roughly 15% found once. The sequenced material came from naive CD4+ T cells from blood. The receptor set was obtained from a woman under 30 in good health.

The J gene is TRBJ2-3, the V gene TRBV7-9; the match to TRBD1 covers 8 bases. The junction had 6 bases not matched to a gene; V was cut back by 3 bases and J by 4 bases. Looked up from germline, CDR1 is SEHNR and CDR2 is FQNEAQ (reference sequence). The CDR3 runs to 15 residues. As DNA, the CDR3 is TGTGCCAGCAGCTTCCAAGGACAGGGACCAGATACGCAGTATTTT. Its protein product is CASSFQGQGPDTQYF.

The gene calls are TRBV27 and TRBJ2-7, with 9 bases aligning to TRBD2. CDR1 is MNHEY and CDR2 is SMNVEV in the germline V gene (reference sequence). This CDR3 is 15 amino acids long. Losses at the gene ends were 5 bases for V and 2 bases for J; bases not matched to a gene: 7. The CDR3 loop is CASSPPGLATYEQYF. CDR3 nucleotide sequence: TGTGCCAGCAGTCCCCCGGGACTAGCTACCTACGAGCAGTACTTC.

This clone was detected a few times. The rearrangement uses TRBV7-2 and TRBJ2-1; D gene ambiguous. There are 14 residues in the CDR3. V was trimmed by 1 base and J by 3 bases, leaving 7 bases between them. Per the germline V gene, CDR1 is SGHTA and CDR2 is FQGNSA. For the CDR3, the DNA is TGTGCCAGCAGCTTAGACCCACACTACAATGAGCAGTTCTTC. Its protein product is CASSLDPHYNEQFF.

This chain links TRBV29-1 with TRBJ2-2; TRBD2 agrees at 7 bases. The CDR3 is 14 residues long. The V gene's germline CDR1 is SQVTM and CDR2 ANQGSEA. Trimming cost V 4 bases and J 0 bases; bases outside gene matches: 2. CDR3 amino acids: CSVGLAANTGELFF. The DNA of the CDR3 is TGCAGCGTTGGACTAGCTGCGAACACCGGGGAGCTGTTTTTT.

This chain links TRBV28 with TRBJ2-3; D possibly matches TRBD1 or TRBD2 (6 bases each). Germline V CDR1 and CDR2: MDHEN, SYDVKM. V was shortened by 3 bases and J by 3 bases, with 13 bases between the two germline ends. CDR3 length: 15 amino acids. CDR3 coding DNA: TGTGCCAGCAGTTTTGGGGGGCCGGGGACAGATACGCAGTATTTT. It is translated as CASSFGGPGTDTQYF.

This clone turned up a few times. This chain links TRBV15 with TRBJ1-2, with unresolved D. V dropped 1 base and J dropped 4 bases, with 13 bases sitting between them. There are 15 residues in the CDR3. Germline assignment: CDR1 LNHNV and CDR2 YYDKDF (reference sequence). In DNA, the CDR3 is TGTGCCACCAGCAGAGCCCCGGGAGAGGGCTATGGCTACACCTTC. This translates into CATSRAPGEGYGYTF.

V and J are TRBV18 and TRBJ2-3; perhaps D is TRBD1 or TRBD2 (5 bases each). V was pared by 4 bases and J by 6 bases, with 23 bases between. Germline CDR1 is KGHSH and CDR2 is LQKENI. The CDR3 totals 17 residues. DNA of the CDR3: TGTGCCAGCTCACAAACCACCGGGACGGCCCCAGCGGATACGCAGTATTTT. Its translation: CASSQTTGTAPADTQYF.

This clone was counted a few times. This chain connects TRBV11-2 to TRBJ1-5; D unresolved. The CDR3 runs 14 residues. CDR1 is SGHAT and CDR2 is FQNNGV in the germline V gene. V was pared by 5 bases and J by 2 bases, with 10 bases between. CDR3 protein: CASSQDGGNQPQHF. As DNA, the CDR3 is TGTGCCAGCAGCCAGGATGGGGGCAATCAGCCCCAGCATTTT.

This sequence joins TRBV5-1 and TRBJ2-1; 10 nucleotides match TRBD2. Looked up from germline, CDR1 is SGHRS and CDR2 is YFSETQ. J was trimmed by 4 bases and V by 4 bases; bases with no gene match: 5. CDR3 size: 15 residues. Here the CDR3 reads CASSHPSGRYNEQFF. CDR3 DNA sequence: TGCGCCAGCAGCCATCCTAGCGGGAGATACAATGAGCAGTTCTTC.

The rearrangement uses TRBV28 and TRBJ2-7; TRBD1 agrees at 7 bases. Germline CDR1 MDHEN, CDR2 SYDVKM. The CDR3 totals 16 residues. V lost 5 bases and J lost 0; bases outside the gene matches: 10. The DNA for the CDR3 is TGTGCCAGCAGTCTCATCGGACAGGATACCTCCTACGAGCAGTACTTC. Protein product: CASSLIGQDTSYEQYF.

This clone turned up a few times. The rearrangement uses TRBV11-2 and TRBJ2-7; D unclear. Per germline, CDR1 SGHAT and CDR2 FQNNGV. The CDR3 runs 15 residues. V dropped 5 bases and J dropped 0 bases, with 14 bases sitting between them. As DNA, the CDR3 is TGTGCCAGCAGCCTGGGGTTCTTACGCTCCTACGAGCAGTACTTC. Its protein product is CASSLGFLRSYEQYF.

This clone has more than one count but fewer than ten. The rearrangement joins TRBV9 to TRBJ1-2, with D maybe TRBD1 (6 bases). CDR3 length equals 13 residues. V lost 4 bases and J 5 bases, leaving 12 bases between the germline ends. Germline CDR1 is SGDLS and CDR2 is YYNGEE. The CDR3 region is CASSLGQYYGYTF. CDR3 nucleotide sequence: TGTGCCAGCAGCCTCGGACAGTATTATGGCTACACCTTC.

This chain uses TRBV25-1 with TRBJ2-3; TRBD2 aligns across 8 bases. CDR1 is MGHDK and CDR2 is SYGVNS in the germline V gene. V shed 5 bases, J shed 6 bases, and the junction held 7 bases outside the gene matches. The CDR3 length is 14 residues. CDR3 DNA sequence: TGTGCCAGCAGTAGAGCGGGAGCGGGGGATACGCAGTATTTT. Its translation is CASSRAGAGDTQYF.

The chain has TRBV27 and TRBJ2-3, with D tentatively TRBD1 (5 bases). Trimming removed 0 bases from V and 3 bases from J, with 10 bases in between. Germline V gene lookup returns CDR1 MNHEY and CDR2 SMNVEV (reference sequence). The CDR3 has 15 residues. The CDR3 is CASSLSGRATDTQYF. The CDR3 coding sequence is TGTGCCAGCAGTTTATCGGGCAGGGCTACAGATACGCAGTATTTT.

This clone came up a few times. The chain is built from TRBV7-9 and TRBJ1-1; D remains unclear. Trimming removed 3 bases at V and 1 base at J, with 12 bases between. Germline CDR1 and CDR2: SEHNR and FQNEAQ (reference sequence). The CDR3 length is 15 residues. The CDR3 nucleotides are TGTGCCAGCAGCTTGCAACTTACGGGGAACACTGAAGCTTTCTTT. Its translation: CASSLQLTGNTEAFF.

The gene calls are TRBV11-2 and TRBJ2-5; TRBD2 agrees at 11 bases. CDR3 length: 19 amino acids. Germline CDR1 SGHAT, CDR2 FQNNGV. Germline trimming cut 4 bases from V and 5 bases from J; bases unmatched to any gene: 18. CDR3 amino acids: CASSSDPGTSGKRGETQYF. The CDR3 DNA reads TGTGCCAGCAGCTCCGACCCCGGGACTAGCGGAAAAAGGGGGGAGACCCAGTACTTC.

The CDR3 region is CASSLGGFGNSPLHF. The CDR3 nucleotides are TGTGCCAGCAGCTTGGGAGGGTTCGGTAATTCACCCCTCCACTTT. The V gene is TRBV5-4, the J gene TRBJ1-6; no definite D call. From germline, CDR1 is SGHNT and CDR2 YYREEE (reference sequence). The CDR3 is 15 residues long. Trimming took 0 bases from V and 6 from J, leaving 10 bases between them. The full variable domain, its missing parts supplied by reference TRBV5-4 and TRBJ1-6, is ETGVTQSPTHLIKTRGQQVTLRCSSQSGHNTVSWYQQALGQGPQFIFQYYREEENGRGNFPPRFSGLQFPNYSSELNVNALELDDSALYLCASSLGGFGNSPLHFGNGTRLTVT.

The chain combines TRBV6-1 with TRBJ1-5; no reliable D call. The CDR3 loop spans 11 amino acids. V was cut by 3 bases and J by 7 bases, with 4 bases left in between. The germline V gene has CDR1 MNHNS and CDR2 SASEGT. Here the CDR3 DNA reads TGTGCCAGCAGTGAGCAACAGCCCCAGCATTTT. This codes for CASSEQQPQHF.

As to this clone: The junction differs from germline at one of its ends, possibly a read error. The chain uses TRBV7-7 and TRBJ2-5, with no clear D. The CDR3 has 12 amino acids. Germline CDR1 and CDR2: SSHAT and FNYEAQ (reference sequence). For the CDR3, the DNA is TGTGCTAGCAGCTTAGTCGGCGAGACCCAGTACTTC. Its protein is CASSLVGETQYF.

This clone has more than one count but fewer than ten. The chain recombines TRBV7-2 with TRBJ2-7, with D possibly matching TRBD2 (6 bases). The CDR3 totals 15 residues. Germline-derived CDR1 and CDR2 are SGHTA and FQGNSA. V gave up 5 bases and J gave up 0 bases, with 14 bases separating them. The CDR3: CASSTVGGTSYEQYF. The CDR3 coding sequence is TGTGCCAGCAGCACCGTAGGCGGGACCTCCTACGAGCAGTACTTC.

This clone was detected a few times. The chain recombines TRBV7-6 with TRBJ2-7, with a tentative D call TRBD2 (6 bases). Germline V gene data show CDR1 as SGHVS and CDR2 as FNYEAQ. The CDR3 runs 17 residues. The V end was cut by 0 bases, the J end by 2 bases, with 17 bases between. CDR3 nucleotide sequence: TGTGCCAGCAGCTTAGCTCCCCGAGGAGGGAAACCCTACGAGCAGTACTTC. Residues: CASSLAPRGGKPYEQYF.

The genes are TRBV4-3 and TRBJ1-5; D remains ambiguous. Trimming left V 0 bases short and J 3 bases short, with 15 bases between. Germline loops: CDR1 LGHNA, CDR2 YSLEER. This CDR3 has 17 amino acids. The DNA of the CDR3 is TGCGCCAGCAGCCAAGATGCCTACCCCGGAGACAATCAGCCCCAGCATTTT. It specifies CASSQDAYPGDNQPQHF.

This clone was picked up a small number of times. The chain is built from TRBV4-3 and TRBJ1-1, with unresolved D. The CDR3 extends over 15 amino acids. The germline CDR1 and CDR2 sequences are LGHNA and YSLEER. V was pared by 3 bases and J by 5 bases, with 16 bases between. Here the CDR3 reads CASSHQLRDGTEAFF. DNA for the CDR3: TGCGCCAGCAGCCACCAACTAAGGGATGGAACTGAAGCTTTCTTT.

In its sample, this clone was seen a few times. The rearrangement links TRBV6-5 to TRBJ2-3; D call uncertain. V lost 0 bases and J 1 base, leaving 2 bases between the germline ends. This CDR3 region has 13 residues. The germline CDR1 and CDR2 sequences are MNHEY and SVGAGI. CDR3 sequence: CASSYSGTDTQYF. In DNA, the CDR3 is TGTGCCAGCAGTTACTCGGGCACAGATACGCAGTATTTT.

Points on this clone: Other DNA sequences in this specimen translate into the identical CDR3. This sequence joins TRBV7-2 and TRBJ1-1; no definite D call. Trimming removed 2 bases at V and 0 bases at J, with 4 bases between. This CDR3 is 13 amino acids long. The germline V gene has CDR1 SGHTA and CDR2 FQGNSA. CDR3 protein: CASSLHMNTEAFF. CDR3 DNA: TGTGCCAGCAGCTTACACATGAACACTGAAGCTTTCTTT.

This clone appeared a few times. CDR3 in DNA: TGTGCCAGCAGCGTCCGGGACAGGGGCCGTGGCTACACCTTC. This encodes CASSVRDRGRGYTF. This chain links TRBV5-4 with TRBJ1-2; TRBD1 aligns across 10 bases. This CDR3 contains 14 residues. CDR1 is SGHNT and CDR2 is YYREEE in the germline V gene (reference sequence). Trimming at V came to 4 bases and at J to 7 bases, leaving 7 bases not matched to a gene.